These 19 T cell receptor beta chains were all obtained from the same sample, sequenced in a study of T cell repertoires in cytomegalovirus infection. These receptors have no identified antigens. TCRdb passed the reads through MiXCR, listing each CDR3 protein once. The sample yields some 350,000 distinct CDR3 sequences, roughly 36% seen once. Sequenced material: cultured PBMCs, taken from culture after CMV antigen stimulation. Source of these receptors: a human donor in good health (CMV status not recorded). Some clones in this sample may be carry-over from other donors' samples.

The rearrangement uses TRBV11-3 and TRBJ1-2; TRBD1 aligns across 8 bases. Germline CDR1 SGHNT, CDR2 YENEEA. This CDR3 has 15 amino acids. Trimming took 5 bases from V and 4 from J; bases not matched to a gene: 9. The chain's CDR3 is CASSETGGAPYGYTF. In DNA form, the CDR3 reads TGTGCCAGCAGCGAAACAGGGGGTGCACCCTATGGCTACACCTTC. Combining the CDR3 with reference TRBV11-3 and TRBJ1-2 gives the whole variable domain EAGVVQSPRYKIIEKKQPVAFWCNPISGHNTLYWYLQNLGQGPELLIRYENEEAVDDSQLPKDRFSAERLKGVDSTLKIQPAELGDSAVYLCASSETGGAPYGYTFGSGTRLTVV.

This sequence joins TRBV12-3 or TRBV12-4 and TRBJ1-1, with TRBD1 as a possible D gene (6 bases). Deletions cut 6 bases from V and 1 base from J, with 15 bases between. The CDR3 length is 15 residues. CDR3 region: CASSSNRARNTEAFF. The DNA for the CDR3 is TGTGCCAGCAGCTCCAACAGGGCGAGGAACACTGAAGCTTTCTTT.

The CDR3: CSARVGAGPYEQYF. Here the CDR3 DNA reads TGCAGTGCTAGAGTAGGGGCTGGCCCCTACGAGCAGTACTTC. The V and J genes are TRBV20-1 and TRBJ2-7, with D maybe TRBD1 (5 bases). Germline V CDR1 and CDR2: DFQATT, SNEGSKA (reference sequence). The CDR3 extends over 14 amino acids. Trimming shortened V by 1 base and J by 2 bases, and 12 bases separated the two germline ends.

The V call is TRBV7-2, the J call TRBJ1-2, with D unclear. The CDR3 has 13 residues. CDR1 is SGHTA, CDR2 FQGNSA, per germline. V lost 4 bases to trimming and J lost 1 base, with 7 bases between them. CDR3 protein: CASSYRGNYGYTF. For the CDR3, the DNA is TGTGCCAGCAGCTATCGGGGTAACTATGGCTACACCTTC.

This clonotype was seen more than once but under ten times. The J gene is TRBJ2-6, the V gene TRBV4-3; D remains unclear. CDR3 size: 16 residues. CDR1 and CDR2 from the germline V gene are LGHNA and YSLEER. The V gene lost 2 bases and the J gene lost 0 bases, with 8 bases spanning the gap. The CDR3 DNA is TGCGCCAGCAGCCAACAGGCCGGCTCTGGGGCCAACGTCCTGACTTTC. Translated, it gives CASSQQAGSGANVLTF.

The genes are TRBV28 and TRBJ2-5, with D uncertain. CDR1 MDHEN and CDR2 SYDVKM come from the germline V gene. The CDR3 has 14 residues. V was shortened by 5 bases and J by 2 bases, with 12 bases between the two germline ends. The CDR3: CASSRAEPQETQYF. CDR3 in DNA: TGTGCCAGCAGTAGGGCCGAACCTCAAGAGACCCAGTACTTC.

In its sample, this clonotype was seen many times. The V gene is TRBV9, the J gene TRBJ2-3; 10 nucleotides agree with TRBD1. V was pared by 3 bases and J by 2 bases, with 12 bases of the junction left unmatched. The germline V gene has CDR1 SGDLS and CDR2 YYNGEE. This CDR3 contains 18 residues. CDR3 amino acids: CASSADRGRPRSTDTQYF. As DNA, the CDR3 is TGTGCCAGCAGCGCAGACAGGGGGCGGCCCCGATCCACAGATACGCAGTATTTT.

The chain carries TRBV14 and TRBJ1-2; D is unclear. This CDR3 region has 13 residues. V gave up 0 bases and J gave up 4 bases, with 6 bases separating them. Germline V CDR1 and CDR2: SGHDN, FVKESK. CDR3 nucleotides: TGTGCCAGCAGCCAAGACCGGGCCTATGGCTACACCTTC. It yields the protein CASSQDRAYGYTF.

This clonotype was observed a handful of times. The chain recombines TRBV6-2 or TRBV6-3 with TRBJ2-1; weak D call: TRBD1 (6 bases). Trimming took 2 bases from V and 6 from J, leaving 11 bases between them. The length of the CDR3 is 14 residues. Per the germline V gene, CDR1 is MNHEY and CDR2 is SVGEGT. For the CDR3, the DNA is TGTGCCAGCAGTTACGGGGGCGGGCTCAATGAGCAGTTCTTC. Translating gives CASSYGGGLNEQFF.

This chain joins TRBV7-9 and TRBJ2-1, with a possible D match to TRBD1 (5 bases). CDR1 and CDR2 from the germline V gene are SEHNR and FQNEAQ (reference sequence). The CDR3 length is 14 residues. Trimming took 3 bases from V and 6 from J, leaving 12 bases between them. The CDR3 sequence: CASSFSLDSNEQFF. In nucleotides, the CDR3 is TGTGCCAGCAGCTTTTCCCTTGACAGCAATGAGCAGTTCTTC.

The V call is TRBV18, the J call TRBJ2-1; tentative D call: TRBD1 (6 bases). The CDR3 covers 15 residues. Germline CDR1 KGHSH, CDR2 LQKENI. The ends were cut back, 3 bases at V and 6 bases at J, with 15 bases in the middle. The CDR3 reads CASSPPRGTTNEQFF. The CDR3 nucleotides are TGTGCCAGCTCACCGCCGAGGGGGACGACCAATGAGCAGTTCTTC. Combining the CDR3 with reference TRBV18 and TRBJ2-1 gives the whole variable domain NAGVMQNPRHLVRRRGQEARLRCSPMKGHSHVYWYRQLPEEGLKFMVYLQKENIIDESGMPKERFSAEFPKEGPSILRIQQVVRGDSAAYFCASSPPRGTTNEQFFGPGTRLTVL.

This clonotype was seen more than once but under ten times. The V and J genes are TRBV7-8 and TRBJ2-1; 12 bases match TRBD2. CDR1 SGHVS and CDR2 FQNEAQ come from the germline V gene. This CDR3 comprises 17 residues. The ends lost 3 bases at V and 4 bases at J; junction bases unmatched: 7. The CDR3 is CASSLRDGTSGYNEQFF. Written as DNA, the CDR3 is TGTGCCAGCAGCTTGAGGGACGGGACTAGCGGGTACAATGAGCAGTTCTTC.

This clonotype was detected ten times or more. The rearrangement links TRBV7-6 to TRBJ2-6; 7 positions agree with TRBD1. This CDR3 is built from 20 residues. Germline CDR1 is SGHVS and CDR2 is FNYEAQ. J lost 0 bases, V lost 5 bases, and 16 bases had no gene match. The CDR3 sequence: CASSVKIVRTGPSGANVLTF. CDR3 DNA: TGTGCCAGCAGCGTTAAGATAGTTAGGACAGGACCCTCTGGGGCCAACGTCCTGACTTTC.

The chain links TRBV6-2 or TRBV6-3 to TRBJ2-1; no definite D call. The length of the CDR3 is 13 residues. With 7 bases removed from V and 12 bases from J, the gap between germline ends came to 19 bases. Germline CDR1 reads MNHEY; CDR2 reads SVGEGT. CDR3 sequence reads: CASTPQQLAWQFF. CDR3 bases: TGTGCCAGCACCCCCCAACAGCTTGCCTGGCAGTTCTTC.

This clonotype was seen a handful of times. V is TRBV6-5 and J is TRBJ1-4, with no clear D. There are 13 residues in the CDR3. In germline, CDR1 is MNHEY, CDR2 SVGAGI. V was pared by 0 bases and J by 11 bases, with 10 bases between. CDR3 amino acids: CASSYSILGKLFF. The CDR3, as DNA: TGTGCCAGCAGTTACTCGATCTTGGGGAAACTGTTTTTT.

This clonotype was counted between two and nine times. The CDR3 loop is CASSWVRGNEKLFF. The DNA of the CDR3 is TGTGCCAGCAGTTGGGTCAGGGGGAATGAAAAACTGTTTTTT. The V gene is TRBV28, the J gene TRBJ1-4, with 7 bases that match TRBD1. The CDR3 contains 14 residues. Germline V gives CDR1 MDHEN, CDR2 SYDVKM. V gave up 4 bases and J gave up 5 bases; unmatched junction bases: 4.

The chain combines TRBV12-3 or TRBV12-4 with TRBJ2-1; 10 nucleotides match TRBD1. This CDR3 is built from 15 residues. The V and J ends lost 6 bases and 2 bases, in that order; junction bases with no gene match: 4. The CDR3 is CASRGGQGTYNEQFF. The CDR3 DNA follows: TGTGCCAGCAGAGGGGGACAGGGGACCTACAATGAGCAGTTCTTC.

This clonotype appeared a few times. The chain links TRBV7-9 to TRBJ1-1; TRBD1 agrees at 8 bases. Germline CDR1 and CDR2: SEHNR and FQNEAQ (reference sequence). V shed 5 bases and J 0 bases; nucleotides not matched to a gene: 5. CDR3 length: 15 residues. The CDR3 DNA reads TGTGCCAGCAGCCACGGACAGGGTATGAACACTGAAGCTTTCTTT. Residues: CASSHGQGMNTEAFF.

J is TRBJ2-1 and V is TRBV20-1; the match to TRBD2 covers 8 bases. Germline assignment: CDR1 DFQATT and CDR2 SNEGSKA (reference sequence). The CDR3 has 14 amino acids. After removal of 3 bases from V and 4 bases from J, the junction contained 5 bases not matched to a gene. CDR3 DNA: TGCAGTGCTAGCAGGCGGGAGGAATACAATGAGCAGTTCTTC. It translates to CSASRREEYNEQFF.